This TCR beta chain was identified during a study of blood T cells in healthy people across ages. This clonotype was detected a few times. The CDR3 sequence is 15 residues long. The germline CDR1 and CDR2 sequences are LGHDT and YNNKEL (reference sequence). V was cut by 0 bases and J by 2 bases, with 8 bases left in between. Combining a sample-barcoded 5' primer with a J-beta primer mix, a second PCR ran for roughly 7 to 12 cycles. TCRdb reanalysed the 5' RACE reads using MiXCR and keeps one entry per CDR3 protein. The sample has roughly 1,300,000 distinct CDR3 sequences; 59% are singletons. The J gene is TRBJ2-1, the V gene TRBV3-1; no clear D. What was sequenced was blood. The receptor comes from a man aged 18 to 30 in good health. The CDR3: CASSQDAGTYNEQFF. The CDR3, as DNA: TGTGCCAGCAGCCAAGATGCAGGCACCTACAATGAGCAGTTCTTC.